Listed below are T cell receptor beta chains from one sample, sequenced in a study of T cell clonotyping in hematopoietic cell transplantation. Clones were sequenced by immunoSEQ multiplex PCR, and TCRdb holds only the in-frame ones, with some missing. Here the sample spans some 45,000 clones, about four fifths being singletons. This specimen was peripheral blood mononuclear cells, taken before stem cell transplant. Receptor source: a man aged 60 to 75 with myelodysplastic syndrome. Some clones in this sample may be carry-over from other donors' samples. CDR3s include the opening cysteine and the closing phenylalanine or tryptophan. The D gene is left open where the match is weak. Clone size is shown for a subset of rows, as once, few, many or a class of expanded clone.

abundance	v_gene	j_gene	d_gene	CDR3nt	CDR3aa
NA	TRBV30	TRBJ2-3	TRBD2	TGTGCCTGGAGCCCACTAGCGAGCACAGATACGCAGTATTTT	CAWSPLASTDTQYF
NA	TRBV5-1	TRBJ1-6	NA	TGCGCCAGCAGCTTGTCTACAGGCAATAATTCACCCCTCCACTTT	CASSLSTGNNSPLHF
NA	TRBV5-1	TRBJ2-5	NA	TGCGCCAGCAGCCCCCAGGGGGGGCTAACACAAGAGACCCAGTACTTC	CASSPQGGLTQETQYF
NA	TRBV27	TRBJ1-4	NA	TGTGCCAGCAGGCGCGCGGGGGTAAATGAAAAACTGTTTTTT	CASRRAGVNEKLFF
few	TRBV21-1	TRBJ1-5	NA	TGTGCCTGCTATGGGCCCGGGGGAAATCAGCCCCAGCATTTT	CACYGPGGNQPQHF
NA	TRBV4-3	TRBJ1-4	NA	TGCGCCAGCAGCCAAGATCTAAGGGCCTACGGCGAAAAACTGTTTTTT	CASSQDLRAYGEKLFF
few	TRBV2	TRBJ1-6	NA	TGTGCCAGCAGTCCTTCGAGACAGGCGCCGAATTCACCCCTCCACTTT	CASSPSRQAPNSPLHF
NA	TRBV28	TRBJ2-3	TRBD2	TGTGCCAGCAGTTACCCCCGGGGGGGGCGAACAGATACGCAGTATTTT	CASSYPRGGRTDTQYF
once	TRBV7-9	TRBJ1-3	NA	TGTGCCAGCAGCTCCGGGAACTCGGTGGGCACCATATATTTT	CASSSGNSVGTIYF
NA	TRBV2	TRBJ2-1	NA	TGTGCCAGCAGTGAAGTCGTTAGGGGGGCAAATGAGCAGTTCTTC	CASSEVVRGANEQFF
NA	TRBV5-6	TRBJ2-2	TRBD1	TGTGCCAGCAGCTTCGGGACAGGGGTCACCGGGGAGCTGTTTTTT	CASSFGTGVTGELFF
few	TRBV28	TRBJ2-7	NA	TGTGCCAGCAGTTTGTGGGGGGACGGGGCCTACGAGCAGTACTTC	CASSLWGDGAYEQYF
few	TRBV7-8	TRBJ2-2	NA	TGTGCCAGCAGCGCCCGACTAGGCGGTCTATCAACCGGGGAGCTGTTTTTT	CASSARLGGLSTGELFF
NA	TRBV11-2	TRBJ1-1	TRBD1	TGTGCCAGCAGCTTAGGTGTACGGGACAGGAATGCTTTCTTT	CASSLGVRDRNAFF
NA	TRBV7-6	TRBJ1-3	NA	TGTGCCAGCAGCTTATCAAACACCATATATTTT	CASSLSNTIYF
once	TRBV7-3	TRBJ2-2	NA	TGTGCCAGCAGCTCTGGGACCGGGAACACCGGGGAGCTGTTTTTT	CASSSGTGNTGELFF
NA	TRBV19	TRBJ1-6	TRBD1	TGTGCCAGCAAACAGACAGGGACAGTGAGTTCACCCCTCCACTTT	CASKQTGTVSSPLHF
NA	TRBV15	TRBJ2-5	TRBD2	TGTGCCACCAGCAGGGCGGCGGGGGGATACAAAGAGACCCAGTACTTC	CATSRAAGGYKETQYF
NA	TRBV7-9	TRBJ1-4	TRBD1	TGTGCCAGCACCGAAGGACAGGGGGCCACAACTAATGAAAAACTGTTTTTT	CASTEGQGATTNEKLFF
NA	TRBV29-1	TRBJ2-2	NA	TGCAGCGTTTCCCCGACAGGATCGAACACCGGGGAGCTGTTTTTT	CSVSPTGSNTGELFF
NA	TRBV4-1	TRBJ1-4	NA	TGCGCCAGCAGCCAAGCACTAGGGACCGAGGCTAATGAAAAACTGTTTTTT	CASSQALGTEANEKLFF
few	TRBV4-2	TRBJ2-7	TRBD2	TGTGCCAGCAGCCAAGCCGGGACTAGCGGGGGGTACGAGCAGTACTTC	CASSQAGTSGGYEQYF
NA	TRBV28	TRBJ1-3	NA	TGTGCCAGCACCATAGACGGGGCTCCTGGAAACACCATATATTTT	CASTIDGAPGNTIYF